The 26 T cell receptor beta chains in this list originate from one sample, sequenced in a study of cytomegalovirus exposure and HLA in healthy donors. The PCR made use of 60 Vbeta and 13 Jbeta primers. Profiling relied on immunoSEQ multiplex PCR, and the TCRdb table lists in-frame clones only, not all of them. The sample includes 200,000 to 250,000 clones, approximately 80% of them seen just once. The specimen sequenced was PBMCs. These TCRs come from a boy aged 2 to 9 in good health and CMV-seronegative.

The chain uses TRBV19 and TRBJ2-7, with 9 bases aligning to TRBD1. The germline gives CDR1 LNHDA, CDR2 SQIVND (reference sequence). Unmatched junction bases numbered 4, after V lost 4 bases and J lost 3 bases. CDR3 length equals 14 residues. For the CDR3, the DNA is TGTGCCAGTAGTACTGGGACAGGGAACTACGAGCAGTACTTC. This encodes CASSTGTGNYEQYF.

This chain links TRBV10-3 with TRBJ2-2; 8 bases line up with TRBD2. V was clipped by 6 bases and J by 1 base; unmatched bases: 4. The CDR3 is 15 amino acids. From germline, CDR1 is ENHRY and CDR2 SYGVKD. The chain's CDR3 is CAIRPGRENTGELFF. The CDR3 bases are TGTGCCATCAGGCCCGGGAGGGAGAACACCGGGGAGCTGTTTTTT.

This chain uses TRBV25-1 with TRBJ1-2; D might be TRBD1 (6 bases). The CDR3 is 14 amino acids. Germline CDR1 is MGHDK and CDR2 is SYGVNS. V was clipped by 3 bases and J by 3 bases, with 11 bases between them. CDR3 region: CASSDSGADYGYTF. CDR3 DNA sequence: TGTGCCAGCAGTGATTCAGGGGCTGACTATGGCTACACCTTC.

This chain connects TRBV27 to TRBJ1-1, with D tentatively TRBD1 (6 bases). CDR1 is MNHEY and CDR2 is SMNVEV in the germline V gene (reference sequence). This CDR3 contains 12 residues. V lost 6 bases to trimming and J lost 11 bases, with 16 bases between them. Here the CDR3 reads CASRNPGGAAFF. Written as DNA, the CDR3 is TGTGCCAGCAGGAACCCCGGGGGGGCGGCTTTCTTT.

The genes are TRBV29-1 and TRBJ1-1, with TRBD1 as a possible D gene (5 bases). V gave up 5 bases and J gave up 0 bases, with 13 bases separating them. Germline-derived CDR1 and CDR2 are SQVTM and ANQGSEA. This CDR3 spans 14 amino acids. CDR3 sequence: CSVQGESMNTEAFF. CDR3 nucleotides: TGCAGCGTTCAGGGCGAGAGCATGAACACTGAAGCTTTCTTT.

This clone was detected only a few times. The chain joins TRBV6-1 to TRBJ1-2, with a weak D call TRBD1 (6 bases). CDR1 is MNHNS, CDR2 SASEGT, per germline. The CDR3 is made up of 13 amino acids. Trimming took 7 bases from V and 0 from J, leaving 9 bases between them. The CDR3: CASTWTANYGYTF. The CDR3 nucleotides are TGTGCCAGCACCTGGACAGCTAACTATGGCTACACCTTC.

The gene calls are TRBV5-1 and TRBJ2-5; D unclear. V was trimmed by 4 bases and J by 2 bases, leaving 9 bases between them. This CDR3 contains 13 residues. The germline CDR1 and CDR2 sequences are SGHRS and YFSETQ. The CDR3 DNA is TGCGCCAGCAGCAGCCGGGTTCAAGAGACCCAGTACTTC. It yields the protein CASSSRVQETQYF. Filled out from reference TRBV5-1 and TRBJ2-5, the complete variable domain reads KAGVTQTPRYLIKTRGQQVTLSCSPISGHRSVSWYQQTPGQGLQFLFEYFSETQRNKGNFPGRFSGRQFSNSRSEMNVSTLELGDSALYLCASSSRVQETQYFGPGTRLLVL.

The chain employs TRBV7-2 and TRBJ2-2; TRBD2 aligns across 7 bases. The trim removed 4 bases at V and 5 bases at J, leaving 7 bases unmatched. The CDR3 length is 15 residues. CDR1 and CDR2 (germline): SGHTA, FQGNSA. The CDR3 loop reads CASSSREGRTGELFF. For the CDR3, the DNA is TGTGCCAGCAGCTCTAGGGAGGGGAGGACCGGGGAGCTGTTTTTT.

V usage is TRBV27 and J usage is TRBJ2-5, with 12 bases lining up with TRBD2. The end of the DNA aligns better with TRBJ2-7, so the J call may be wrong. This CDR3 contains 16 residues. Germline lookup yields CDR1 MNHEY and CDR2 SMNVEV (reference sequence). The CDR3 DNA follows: TGTGCCAGCAGTTCCGGGACTAGCGGGTTTGCTTACGAGCAGTACTTC. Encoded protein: CASSSGTSGFAYEQYF.

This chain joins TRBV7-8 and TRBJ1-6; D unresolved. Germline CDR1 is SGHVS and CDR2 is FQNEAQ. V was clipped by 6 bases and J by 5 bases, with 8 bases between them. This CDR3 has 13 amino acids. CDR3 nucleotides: TGTGCCAGCAGTCACAGTAATAATTCACCCCTCCACTTT. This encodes CASSHSNNSPLHF.

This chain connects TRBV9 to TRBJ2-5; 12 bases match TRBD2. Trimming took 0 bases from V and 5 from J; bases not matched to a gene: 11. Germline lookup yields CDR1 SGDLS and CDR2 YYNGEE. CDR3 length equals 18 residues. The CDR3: CASSVVPSGGADLETQYF. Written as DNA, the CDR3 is TGTGCCAGCAGCGTAGTTCCTAGCGGGGGGGCGGATTTGGAGACCCAGTACTTC. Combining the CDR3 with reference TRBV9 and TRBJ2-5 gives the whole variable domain DSGVTQTPKHLITATGQRVTLRCSPRSGDLSVYWYQQSLDQGLQFLIQYYNGEERAKGNILERFSAQQFPDLHSELNLSSLELGDSALYFCASSVVPSGGADLETQYFGPGTRLLVL.

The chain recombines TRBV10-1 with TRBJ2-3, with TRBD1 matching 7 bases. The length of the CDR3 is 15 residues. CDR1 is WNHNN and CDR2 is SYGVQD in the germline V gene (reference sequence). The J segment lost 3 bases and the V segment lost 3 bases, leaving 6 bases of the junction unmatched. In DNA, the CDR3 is TGCGCCAGCAGTGATCAAGGGGGCCGTACAGATACGCAGTATTTT. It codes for CASSDQGGRTDTQYF.

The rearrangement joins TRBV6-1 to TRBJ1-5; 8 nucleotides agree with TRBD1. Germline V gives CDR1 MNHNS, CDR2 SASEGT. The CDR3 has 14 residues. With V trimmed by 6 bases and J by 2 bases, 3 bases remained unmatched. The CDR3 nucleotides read TGTGCCAGCAGGCCGACAGGGGGCAATCAGCCCCAGCATTTT. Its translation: CASRPTGGNQPQHF.

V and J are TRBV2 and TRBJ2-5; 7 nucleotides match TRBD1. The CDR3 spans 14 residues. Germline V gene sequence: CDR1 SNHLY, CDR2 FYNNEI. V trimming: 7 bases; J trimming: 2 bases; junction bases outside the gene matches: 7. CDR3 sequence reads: CASTRGQIQETQYF. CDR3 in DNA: TGTGCCAGCACCCGGGGACAGATTCAAGAGACCCAGTACTTC.

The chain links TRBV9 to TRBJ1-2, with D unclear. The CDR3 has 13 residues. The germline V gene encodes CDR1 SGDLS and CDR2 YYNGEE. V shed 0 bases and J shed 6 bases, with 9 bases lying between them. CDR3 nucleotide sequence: TGTGCCAGCAGCGTAGGGTCGGAGGATGGCTACACCTTC. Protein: CASSVGSEDGYTF.

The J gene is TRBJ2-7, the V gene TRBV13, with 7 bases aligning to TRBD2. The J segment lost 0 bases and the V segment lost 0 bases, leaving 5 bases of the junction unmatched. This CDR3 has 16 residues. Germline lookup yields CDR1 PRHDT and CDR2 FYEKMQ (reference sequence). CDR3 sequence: CASSLGLGGSSYEQYF. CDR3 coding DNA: TGTGCCAGCAGCTTAGGCCTCGGCGGGAGCTCCTACGAGCAGTACTTC. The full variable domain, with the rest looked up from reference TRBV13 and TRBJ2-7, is AAGVIQSPRHLIKEKRETATLKCYPIPRHDTVYWYQQGPGQDPQFLISFYEKMQSDKGSIPDRFSAQQFSDYHSELNMSSLELGDSALYFCASSLGLGGSSYEQYFGPGTRLTVT.

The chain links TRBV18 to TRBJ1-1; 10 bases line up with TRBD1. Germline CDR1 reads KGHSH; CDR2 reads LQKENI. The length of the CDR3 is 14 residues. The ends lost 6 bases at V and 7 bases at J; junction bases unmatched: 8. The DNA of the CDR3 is TGTGCCAGCTCCTTCACCCGGGACAGGGGTGAAGCTTTCTTT. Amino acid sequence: CASSFTRDRGEAFF.

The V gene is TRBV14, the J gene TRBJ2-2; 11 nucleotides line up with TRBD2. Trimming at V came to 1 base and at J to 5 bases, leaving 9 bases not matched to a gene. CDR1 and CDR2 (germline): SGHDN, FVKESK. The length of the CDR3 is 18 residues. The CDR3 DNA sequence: TGTGCCAGCAGCCAAGTAGCTAGCGGGGGGCAGAGGACCGGGGAGCTGTTTTTT. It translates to CASSQVASGGQRTGELFF.

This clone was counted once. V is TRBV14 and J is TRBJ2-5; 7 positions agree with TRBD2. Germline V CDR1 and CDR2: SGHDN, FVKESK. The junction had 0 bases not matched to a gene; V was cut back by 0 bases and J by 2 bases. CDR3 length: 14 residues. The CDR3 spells CASSQDGGQETQYF. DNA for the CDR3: TGTGCCAGCAGCCAAGACGGGGGGCAAGAGACCCAGTACTTC. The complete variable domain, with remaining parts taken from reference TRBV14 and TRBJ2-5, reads EAGVTQFPSHSVIEKGQTVTLRCDPISGHDNLYWYRRVMGKEIKFLLHFVKESKQDESGMPNNRFLAERTGGTYSTLKVQPAELEDSGVYFCASSQDGGQETQYFGPGTRLLVL.

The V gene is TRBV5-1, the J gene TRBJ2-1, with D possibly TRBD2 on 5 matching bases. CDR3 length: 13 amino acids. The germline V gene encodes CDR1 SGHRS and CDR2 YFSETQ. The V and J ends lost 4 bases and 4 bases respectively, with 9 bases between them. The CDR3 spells CASSLLEYNEQFF. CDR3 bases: TGCGCCAGCAGCCTACTAGAGTACAATGAGCAGTTCTTC.

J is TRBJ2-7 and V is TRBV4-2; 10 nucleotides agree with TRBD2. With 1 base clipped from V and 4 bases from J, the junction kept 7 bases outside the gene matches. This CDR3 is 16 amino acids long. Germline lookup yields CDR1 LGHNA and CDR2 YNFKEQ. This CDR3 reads CASSQGLAGANYEQYF. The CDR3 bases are TGTGCCAGCAGCCAAGGGCTAGCGGGGGCAAATTACGAGCAGTACTTC.

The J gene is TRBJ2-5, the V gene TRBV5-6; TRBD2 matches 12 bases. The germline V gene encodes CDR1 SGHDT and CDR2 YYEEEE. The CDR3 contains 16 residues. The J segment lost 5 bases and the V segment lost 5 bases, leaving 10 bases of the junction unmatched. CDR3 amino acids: CASSQRTSGVYETQYF. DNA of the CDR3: TGTGCCAGCAGTCAGAGGACTAGCGGGGTATACGAGACCCAGTACTTC.

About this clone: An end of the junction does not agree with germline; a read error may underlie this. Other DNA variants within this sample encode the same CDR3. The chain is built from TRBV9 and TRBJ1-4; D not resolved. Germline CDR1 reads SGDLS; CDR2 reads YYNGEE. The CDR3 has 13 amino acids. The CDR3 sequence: CASSVGMAEKLFF. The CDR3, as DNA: TGCGCCAGCAGCGTAGGAATGGCTGAAAAACTGTTTTTT.

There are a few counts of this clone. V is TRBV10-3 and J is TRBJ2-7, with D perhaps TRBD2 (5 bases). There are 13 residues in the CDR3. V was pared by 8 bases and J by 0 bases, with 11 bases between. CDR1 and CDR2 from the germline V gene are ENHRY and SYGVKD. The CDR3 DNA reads TGTGCCATCGCGAGCGGCTACTCCTACGAGCAGTACTTC. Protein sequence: CAIASGYSYEQYF.

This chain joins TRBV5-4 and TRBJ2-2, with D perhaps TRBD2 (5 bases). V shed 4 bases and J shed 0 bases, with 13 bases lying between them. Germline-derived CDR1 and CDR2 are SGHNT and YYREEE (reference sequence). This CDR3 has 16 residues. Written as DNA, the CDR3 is TGTGCCAGCAGCCCAGATTCGGGGACGAACACCGGGGAGCTGTTTTTT. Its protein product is CASSPDSGTNTGELFF. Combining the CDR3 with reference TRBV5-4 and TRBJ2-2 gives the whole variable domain ETGVTQSPTHLIKTRGQQVTLRCSSQSGHNTVSWYQQALGQGPQFIFQYYREEENGRGNFPPRFSGLQFPNYSSELNVNALELDDSALYLCASSPDSGTNTGELFFGEGSRLTVL.

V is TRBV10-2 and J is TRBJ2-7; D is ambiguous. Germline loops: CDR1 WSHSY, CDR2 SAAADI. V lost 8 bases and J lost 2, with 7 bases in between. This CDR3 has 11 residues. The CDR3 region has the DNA TGCGCCAGCGGGCCTACCTACGAGCAGTACTTC. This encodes CASGPTYEQYF.